The 9 T cell receptor beta chains below come from one sample, sequenced in a study of T cells in Graves' hyperthyroidism and ophthalmopathy. Amplified regions were TCR beta CDR3 sequences from RNA transcripts. An initial round of RT-PCR targeting the TCR CDR3 relied on the HTBI primer set. TCRdb itself ran the multiplex PCR reads through MiXCR, one entry per CDR3 protein. This sample has hundreds of thousands of distinct CDR3 sequences, with more than 11% found just once. Sequenced: blood. Receptor source: a woman in her twenties or thirties with Graves' hyperthyroidism.

This chain uses TRBV12-3 or TRBV12-4 with TRBJ2-1, with 7 bases aligning to TRBD2. After removal of 3 bases from V and 7 bases from J, the junction contained 9 bases not matched to a gene. CDR3 length equals 15 residues. For the CDR3, the DNA is TGTGCCAGCAGTTTGAGGGCGGGAGAAGCAAATGAGCAGTTCTTC. This translates into CASSLRAGEANEQFF.

V gene TRBV2 combines with J gene TRBJ2-7, with 9 bases that match TRBD1. The CDR3 is 15 residues long. J gave up 2 bases and V 5 bases, and 7 bases lay outside the gene matches. Per germline, CDR1 SNHLY and CDR2 FYNNEI. The CDR3 loop is CASSLGQGPTYEQYF. The DNA of the CDR3 is TGTGCCAGCAGTTTGGGACAGGGCCCTACCTACGAGCAGTACTTC.

This clonotype has only a few counts. V usage is TRBV29-1 and J usage is TRBJ2-7; 7 nucleotides line up with TRBD1. V gave up 7 bases and J gave up 2 bases; unmatched junction bases: 11. The length of the CDR3 is 14 residues. CDR1 SQVTM and CDR2 ANQGSEA come from the germline V gene. CDR3 sequence: CSAPHGQVTYEQYF. The DNA for the CDR3 is TGCAGCGCCCCCCACGGACAGGTTACCTACGAGCAGTACTTC.

In this sample, this clonotype turned up many times. This chain links TRBV6-1 with TRBJ1-1, with TRBD1 as a possible D gene (5 bases). The V and J ends lost 6 bases and 3 bases respectively, with 14 bases between them. The CDR3 is 14 residues long. Germline CDR1 and CDR2: MNHNS and SASEGT. The CDR3 sequence is CASSKPQGYTEAFF. The CDR3 DNA is TGTGCCAGCAGCAAACCCCAGGGATACACTGAAGCTTTCTTT.

This clonotype was observed many times. The rearrangement links TRBV10-1 to TRBJ1-4; no reliable D call. Germline V gene sequence: CDR1 WNHNN, CDR2 SYGVQD (reference sequence). This CDR3 spans 14 amino acids. V shed 8 bases and J shed 8 bases, with 18 bases lying between them. CDR3 coding DNA: TGCGCCAGCGCACCAAGGGTTTATCGGGAAAAACTGTTTTTT. Amino acids: CASAPRVYREKLFF.

The chain carries TRBV19 and TRBJ2-1; D unresolved. The germline gives CDR1 LNHDA, CDR2 SQIVND (reference sequence). CDR3 length equals 14 residues. Trimming left V 6 bases short and J 4 bases short, with 13 bases between. In nucleotides, the CDR3 is TGTGCCAGTAGCAACCCTTTTCTTTACAATGAGCAGTTCTTC. Translation: CASSNPFLYNEQFF.

This clonotype has more than one count but fewer than ten. In DNA, the CDR3 is TGTGCCAGCAGCATACGCGGGAGACAGAACTCTGGAAACACCATATATTTT. This codes for CASSIRGRQNSGNTIYF. The gene calls are TRBV6-1 and TRBJ1-3, with D maybe TRBD1 (5 bases). The germline V gene has CDR1 MNHNS and CDR2 SASEGT. The CDR3 has 17 residues. V was shortened by 6 bases and J by 0 bases, with 18 bases between the two germline ends.

The V gene is TRBV24-1, the J gene TRBJ2-5, with TRBD2 identical over 8 bases. The CDR3 is 17 amino acids. The V gene end was trimmed by 4 bases and the J gene end by 4 bases; junction bases not matched to a gene: 13. CDR1 KGHDR and CDR2 SFDVKD come from the germline V gene. The CDR3 loop is CATSDGVKRETVETQYF. The CDR3 nucleotides are TGTGCCACCAGTGACGGGGTAAAGCGGGAGACGGTAGAGACCCAGTACTTC.

The chain employs TRBV7-3 and TRBJ2-7; D not certain. From germline, CDR1 is SGHTA and CDR2 FQGTGA. Trimming stripped 8 bases from V and 2 bases from J, with 13 bases between. This CDR3 comprises 13 residues. For the CDR3, the DNA is TGTGCCAGCTCGCCCGGACCCGCCTACGAGCAGTACTTC. Translated, it gives CASSPGPAYEQYF.